The 20 T cell receptor beta chains in this list originate from one sample, sequenced in a study of blood T cell repertoires in COVID-19 (dated by TCRdb to the early 2020s). Receptors were amplified or captured by the immunoSEQ multiplex PCR assay. TCRdb carries this immuneACCESS record with in-frame sequences only. Its versions omit some clonotypes, under half of them owing to an unresolved V gene in the studies checked, with the rest unexplained. This sample lists approximately 180,000 clones; over 75% were detected once. The ten largest account for roughly 2.6% of the sample. The sequenced sample was peripheral blood. Every receptor here comes from a man aged 35-49 years with active or convalescent COVID-19.

This chain connects TRBV19 to TRBJ1-1; D is unclear. The CDR3 loop spans 13 amino acids. Germline V gene data show CDR1 as LNHDA and CDR2 as SQIVND (reference sequence). Trimming pared 1 base from V and 1 base from J, leaving 4 bases between. The chain's CDR3 is CASSIGPNTEAFF. In DNA, the CDR3 is TGTGCCAGTAGTATAGGGCCGAACACTGAAGCTTTCTTT.

The chain couples TRBV2 to TRBJ1-6; 9 nucleotides line up with TRBD1. V lost 1 base to trimming and J lost 6 bases; unmatched junction nucleotides: 28. This CDR3 has 24 residues. From germline, CDR1 is SNHLY and CDR2 FYNNEI. For the CDR3, the DNA is TGTGCCAGCAGTGAAGGAAAGAAATCGGGTTACGTCGGGACAGGGCCCCCTGCTAATTCACCCCTCCACTTT. Protein sequence: CASSEGKKSGYVGTGPPANSPLHF. The full variable domain, with the rest looked up from reference TRBV2 and TRBJ1-6, is EPEVTQTPSHQVTQMGQEVILRCVPISNHLYFYWYRQILGQKVEFLVSFYNNEISEKSEIFDDQFSVERPDGSNFTLKIRSTKLEDSAMYFCASSEGKKSGYVGTGPPANSPLHFGNGTRLTVT.

The chain employs TRBV29-1 and TRBJ2-7, with 9 bases fitting TRBD1. CDR3 length equals 14 residues. V lost 4 bases, J lost 2 bases, and 6 bases stayed unmatched. The V gene's germline CDR1 is SQVTM and CDR2 ANQGSEA. This CDR3 is CSVVKDRGAYEQYF. CDR3 DNA: TGCAGCGTTGTCAAGGACAGGGGCGCCTACGAGCAGTACTTC.

The chain combines TRBV3-1 (or the pseudogene TRBV3-2) with TRBJ1-2; D is possibly TRBD1 (5 bases). Germline V CDR1 and CDR2: LGHDT, YNNKEL (reference sequence). CDR3 size: 16 residues. V shed 2 bases and J shed 4 bases, with 17 bases lying between them. For the CDR3, the DNA is TGTGCCAGCAGCCAATCGGGGGGGGACCGGGGCTATGGCTACACCTTC. Encoded protein: CASSQSGGDRGYGYTF.

The chain combines TRBV2 with TRBJ1-5, with 11 bases matching TRBD1. V shed 6 bases, J shed 7 bases, and the junction held 17 bases outside the gene matches. CDR1 and CDR2 from the germline V gene are SNHLY and FYNNEI. This CDR3 is 18 amino acids long. The CDR3 protein is CASSTRGGGQGVRQPQHF. The CDR3 DNA is TGTGCCAGCAGCACCAGAGGAGGGGGACAGGGGGTGAGACAGCCCCAGCATTTT.

The chain uses TRBV5-6 and TRBJ1-5; TRBD1 might be the D (6 bases). Trimming took 1 base from V and 1 from J, leaving 9 bases between them. Germline CDR1 is SGHDT and CDR2 is YYEEEE. The CDR3 contains 15 residues. This CDR3 is CASSLRGTSNQPQHF. In nucleotides, the CDR3 is TGTGCCAGCAGCTTGAGGGGGACGAGCAATCAGCCCCAGCATTTT.

The chain employs TRBV2 and TRBJ2-7; D may be TRBD2 (5 bases). V lost 1 base to trimming and J lost 5 bases, with 15 bases between them. This CDR3 comprises 15 residues. Germline CDR1 reads SNHLY; CDR2 reads FYNNEI. This CDR3 reads CASSEDAGRENEQYF. The CDR3 DNA follows: TGTGCCAGCAGTGAAGACGCCGGTCGGGAAAACGAGCAGTACTTC.

This clone has a single count. The chain combines TRBV7-9 with TRBJ2-7, with D unresolved. The CDR3 runs 14 residues. CDR1 and CDR2 from the germline V gene are SEHNR and FQNEAQ (reference sequence). V was trimmed by 2 bases and J by 0 bases, leaving 8 bases between them. The CDR3 region has the DNA TGTGCCAGCAGCTTATCGGTAACCTCCTACGAGCAGTACTTC. Protein: CASSLSVTSYEQYF.

The chain uses TRBV7-9 and TRBJ1-4; no clear D gene. V lost 2 bases, J lost 8 bases, and 12 bases lay in between. The CDR3 is 14 residues long. CDR1 and CDR2 from the germline V gene are SEHNR and FQNEAQ (reference sequence). The CDR3 nucleotides are TGTGCCAGCAGCTTAAGTAGACTGAGAGAAAAACTGTTTTTT. Translating gives CASSLSRLREKLFF.

The V gene is TRBV9, the J gene TRBJ2-3, with 15 positions matching TRBD2. Germline V gene data show CDR1 as SGDLS and CDR2 as YYNGEE. J gave up 8 bases and V 4 bases, and 8 bases lay outside the gene matches. This CDR3 has 16 amino acids. The CDR3 reads CASSPGLAGGPGTQYF. The DNA for the CDR3 is TGTGCCAGCAGCCCCGGACTAGCGGGGGGGCCCGGTACGCAGTATTTT.

The rearrangement joins TRBV6-5 to TRBJ2-7; D is perhaps TRBD2 (6 bases). The germline V gene has CDR1 MNHEY and CDR2 SVGAGI. The CDR3 covers 15 residues. V shed 6 bases and J shed 6 bases, with 21 bases lying between them. In DNA form, the CDR3 reads TGTGCCAGCAGCCCGGGACTCACACCTTTGGGCGAGCAGTACTTC. Its translation is CASSPGLTPLGEQYF.

This clone showed up just once. The chain joins TRBV28 to TRBJ1-2; TRBD1 aligns across 10 bases. Germline values: CDR1 MDHEN, CDR2 SYDVKM. V trimming: 8 bases; J trimming: 5 bases; junction bases outside the gene matches: 8. This CDR3 region has 14 residues. For the CDR3, the DNA is TGTGCCAGCCTTAAGACAGGGGGCGGGTATGGCTACACCTTC. Encoded protein: CASLKTGGGYGYTF.

The V call is TRBV4-3, the J call TRBJ1-1, with 8 bases fitting TRBD1. The CDR3 is 18 amino acids. V lost 1 base to trimming and J lost 1 base; unmatched junction nucleotides: 11. Germline loops: CDR1 LGHNA, CDR2 YSLEER. CDR3 loop: CASSQGRDRTPRNTEAFF. In nucleotides, the CDR3 is TGCGCCAGCAGCCAAGGGCGGGACAGGACCCCTAGGAACACTGAAGCTTTCTTT.

J is TRBJ1-1 and V is TRBV11-2, with 7 bases fitting TRBD1. J lost 0 bases, V lost 2 bases, and 3 bases had no gene match. Germline V gene lookup returns CDR1 SGHAT and CDR2 FQNNGV. This CDR3 contains 15 residues. CDR3 DNA sequence: TGTGCCAGCAGCTTAACGACAGGGATGAACACTGAAGCTTTCTTT. Translating gives CASSLTTGMNTEAFF.

V and J are TRBV7-9 and TRBJ2-1, with TRBD1 as a possible D gene (6 bases). CDR1 and CDR2 from the germline V gene are SEHNR and FQNEAQ (reference sequence). V lost 0 bases to trimming and J lost 6 bases, with 12 bases between them. The CDR3 contains 15 residues. The CDR3 loop is CASSLAYRARNEQFF. The CDR3 coding sequence is TGTGCCAGCAGCTTAGCATACAGGGCGCGCAATGAGCAGTTCTTC.

This chain connects TRBV2 to TRBJ2-4; 11 nucleotides line up with TRBD2. Trimming removed 7 bases from V and 0 bases from J; junction bases left unmatched: 11. This CDR3 region has 18 residues. Germline-derived CDR1 and CDR2 are SNHLY and FYNNEI. The CDR3: CASKFTTSGEIAKNIQYF. The CDR3 DNA sequence: TGTGCCAGCAAATTTACGACTAGCGGGGAGATAGCCAAAAACATTCAGTACTTC.

This sequence joins TRBV6-5 and TRBJ2-3; 10 bases agree with TRBD1. Germline V gene data show CDR1 as MNHEY and CDR2 as SVGAGI. The junction had 8 bases not matched to a gene; V was cut back by 11 bases and J by 6 bases. The CDR3 has 13 residues. CDR3 loop: CAVQTGGADTQYF. The CDR3 nucleotides are TGTGCCGTACAGACAGGGGGCGCGGATACGCAGTATTTT.

This chain joins TRBV5-1 and TRBJ2-7, with D uncertain. The CDR3 is 14 residues long. V was cut by 4 bases and J by 2 bases, with 13 bases left in between. Germline V gene data show CDR1 as SGHRS and CDR2 as YFSETQ. The CDR3 spells CASSPVADTYEQYF. The DNA for the CDR3 is TGCGCCAGCAGCCCGGTGGCGGATACCTACGAGCAGTACTTC. Full variable domain (missing parts from reference TRBV5-1 and TRBJ2-7): KAGVTQTPRYLIKTRGQQVTLSCSPISGHRSVSWYQQTPGQGLQFLFEYFSETQRNKGNFPGRFSGRQFSNSRSEMNVSTLELGDSALYLCASSPVADTYEQYFGPGTRLTVT.

The rearrangement joins TRBV5-1 to TRBJ1-2, with 8 bases matching TRBD1. From germline, CDR1 is SGHRS and CDR2 YFSETQ. The CDR3 totals 14 residues. The J segment lost 7 bases and the V segment lost 4 bases, leaving 9 bases of the junction unmatched. CDR3 DNA: TGCGCCAGCAGCCCTGGACAGGGCCCCTCTGGCTACACCTTC. Amino acids: CASSPGQGPSGYTF.

This chain uses TRBV2 with TRBJ2-1, with a possible D match to TRBD2 (6 bases). This CDR3 comprises 12 residues. V lost 2 bases and J 9 bases, leaving 8 bases between the germline ends. Germline CDR1 SNHLY, CDR2 FYNNEI. CDR3 in amino acids: CASSELGGEQFF. The CDR3 nucleotides are TGTGCCAGCAGTGAACTGGGAGGTGAGCAGTTCTTC.